What follows are 26 T cell receptor beta chains derived from one specimen sequenced in a study of CD8 T cells in ankylosing spondylitis. TCRdb reanalysed the 5' RACE reads using MiXCR and keeps one entry per CDR3 protein. The data show hundreds of thousands of distinct CDR3 sequences, 20% to 25% seen once. Sequencing was performed on blood, either unsorted or a sorted T cell fraction (not recorded which). These receptors all stem from a male donor with ankylosing spondylitis or in good health (not recorded which).

The gene calls are TRBV6-1 and TRBJ2-1; no clear D. The V end was cut by 0 bases, the J end by 3 bases, with 6 bases between. Germline CDR1 reads MNHNS; CDR2 reads SASEGT. CDR3 length: 14 residues. Here the CDR3 DNA reads TGTGCCAGCAGTGAAGCAGCCTACTACAATGAGCAGTTCTTC. It codes for CASSEAAYYNEQFF.

This clonotype has more than one count but fewer than ten. The V gene is TRBV29-1, the J gene TRBJ2-2; 7 bases match TRBD1. This CDR3 region has 14 residues. Germline V gives CDR1 SQVTM, CDR2 ANQGSEA. Trimming removed 6 bases from V and 3 bases from J; junction bases left unmatched: 7. CDR3 loop: CSVQGDRYTGELFF. CDR3 nucleotide sequence: TGCAGCGTCCAAGGGGACAGATACACCGGGGAGCTGTTTTTT.

This clonotype was seen more than once but under ten times. The chain is built from TRBV12-3 or TRBV12-4 and TRBJ2-5; perhaps D is TRBD1 or TRBD2 (6 bases each). Between the trimmed V and J ends, which lost 6 bases and 10 bases, there was a span of 15 bases. This CDR3 has 12 amino acids. This CDR3 reads CASSYSGGGQYF. The CDR3 bases are TGTGCCAGCAGCTACAGTGGAGGGGGCCAGTACTTC.

The genes are TRBV5-6 and TRBJ1-1; D perhaps matches TRBD1 (6 bases). This CDR3 contains 16 residues. The V gene lost 0 bases and the J gene lost 1 base, with 13 bases spanning the gap. CDR1 is SGHDT and CDR2 is YYEEEE in the germline V gene. The CDR3, as DNA: TGTGCCAGCAGCTTGGTCAGGGGTGACGGGAACACTGAAGCTTTCTTT. Translated: CASSLVRGDGNTEAFF.

This chain links TRBV4-2 with TRBJ2-3; 8 nucleotides match TRBD1. This CDR3 is 21 amino acids long. V lost 0 bases to trimming and J lost 14 bases; unmatched junction nucleotides: 31. Germline V gene sequence: CDR1 LGHNA, CDR2 YNFKEQ. DNA for the CDR3: TGTGCCAGCAGCCAAGATTGGGGTCACGACAACCACCCAGGGGGCGCGTTTAGTCCGTATTTT. The encoded protein is CASSQDWGHDNHPGGAFSPYF.

The J gene is TRBJ2-2, the V gene TRBV20-1; no firm D call. This CDR3 is built from 13 residues. Deletions cut 2 bases from V and 7 bases from J, with 11 bases between. The germline gives CDR1 DFQATT, CDR2 SNEGSKA (reference sequence). CDR3 sequence (DNA): TGCAGTGCTAGACCCCCATTGTACGGGGAGCTGTTTTTT. Protein product: CSARPPLYGELFF.

This clonotype was counted many times. The V and J genes are TRBV20-1 and TRBJ2-7; D remains unclear. Germline values: CDR1 DFQATT, CDR2 SNEGSKA (reference sequence). The CDR3 loop spans 12 amino acids. V gave up 0 bases and J gave up 1 base, with 4 bases separating them. The CDR3 sequence is CSAREQSYEQYF. In DNA form, the CDR3 reads TGCAGTGCTAGAGAACAGTCCTACGAGCAGTACTTC.

J is TRBJ2-5 and V is TRBV2; tentatively, D is TRBD2 (5 bases). Germline loops: CDR1 SNHLY, CDR2 FYNNEI. This CDR3 contains 13 residues. Trimming took off 8 bases at V and 2 bases at J, with 12 bases between the two ends. The CDR3 DNA is TGTGCCAGCCTCGGGGAGAAGCAAGAGACCCAGTACTTC. This codes for CASLGEKQETQYF. The variable domain in full, with the rest retrieved from reference TRBV2 and TRBJ2-5, is EPEVTQTPSHQVTQMGQEVILRCVPISNHLYFYWYRQILGQKVEFLVSFYNNEISEKSEIFDDQFSVERPDGSNFTLKIRSTKLEDSAMYFCASLGEKQETQYFGPGTRLLVL.

This clonotype has just a few counts. This chain uses TRBV5-1 with TRBJ2-5; perhaps TRBD1 as D (6 bases). V lost 4 bases to trimming and J lost 2 bases, with 15 bases between them. Germline-derived CDR1 and CDR2 are SGHRS and YFSETQ. The CDR3 has 15 amino acids. The CDR3 region is CASSRGQQLQETQYF. CDR3 coding DNA: TGCGCCAGCAGCCGTGGACAGCAGCTACAAGAGACCCAGTACTTC.

This clonotype was recorded a few times. The V and J genes are TRBV28 and TRBJ2-7; possible D gene TRBD1, 6 bases. With 6 bases removed from V and 1 base from J, the gap between germline ends came to 19 bases. The V gene's germline CDR1 is MDHEN and CDR2 SYDVKM. The CDR3 consists of 16 residues. CDR3 nucleotide sequence: TGTGCCAGCAGATATTCCTCAGGGGAACTTTCCTACGAGCAGTACTTC. Translation: CASRYSSGELSYEQYF.

V is TRBV24-1 and J is TRBJ2-1; D not resolved. With 5 bases removed from V and 8 bases from J, the gap between germline ends came to 9 bases. The CDR3 runs to 12 residues. The V gene's germline CDR1 is KGHDR and CDR2 SFDVKD. The DNA of the CDR3 is TGTGCCACCAGTGGGGGTTGGGATGAGCAGTTCTTC. This encodes CATSGGWDEQFF.

This chain connects TRBV28 to TRBJ2-1; 11 bases map to TRBD1. The CDR3 totals 19 residues. The junction had 12 bases not matched to a gene; V was cut back by 4 bases and J by 1 base. Germline V CDR1 and CDR2: MDHEN, SYDVKM. The CDR3 reads CASSSLAPGQGGSYNEQFF. CDR3 bases: TGTGCCAGCAGTTCCTTGGCCCCGGGACAGGGGGGATCCTACAATGAGCAGTTCTTC.

The chain combines TRBV6-1 with TRBJ1-5; D is unclear. The V gene's germline CDR1 is MNHNS and CDR2 SASEGT. This CDR3 region has 13 residues. Trimming stripped 6 bases from V and 5 bases from J, with 11 bases between. Written as DNA, the CDR3 is TGTGCCAGCAGGAAAGGGTACGATCAGCCCCAGCATTTT. Amino acid sequence: CASRKGYDQPQHF.

The rearrangement links TRBV12-3 or TRBV12-4 to TRBJ1-2; D is unresolved. Trimming removed 10 bases at V and 4 bases at J, with 16 bases between. The CDR3 has 13 amino acids. The CDR3: CAISTGSGYGYTF. The CDR3 nucleotides read TGTGCCATCTCTACGGGGTCGGGCTATGGCTACACCTTC.

This clonotype showed up just a few times. The rearrangement uses TRBV10-3 and TRBJ2-3; D unresolved. Between the trimmed V and J ends, which lost 0 bases and 1 base, there was a span of 8 bases. The V gene's germline CDR1 is ENHRY and CDR2 SYGVKD. This CDR3 is 15 amino acids long. The CDR3 bases are TGTGCCATCAGTGAGTCACTCCTTGGCACAGATACGCAGTATTTT. Translated, it gives CAISESLLGTDTQYF.

This clonotype was counted a few times. The chain uses TRBV30 and TRBJ2-3; D may match TRBD1 or TRBD2 (5 bases each). The CDR3 length is 14 residues. CDR1 and CDR2 (germline): GTSNPN, SVGIG (reference sequence). Deletions cut 0 bases from V and 1 base from J, with 8 bases between. The CDR3 DNA reads as TGTGCCTGGAGTGTCGGGGACCGCACAGATACGCAGTATTTT. It specifies CAWSVGDRTDTQYF.

This clonotype was seen only a few times. The chain is built from TRBV10-3 and TRBJ1-4; unclear D gene. Germline lookup yields CDR1 ENHRY and CDR2 SYGVKD. With 4 bases removed from V and 5 bases from J, the gap between germline ends came to 8 bases. The CDR3 has 13 amino acids. For the CDR3, the DNA is TGTGCCATCAGTGCCTACAAAAATGAAAAACTGTTTTTT. Its protein is CAISAYKNEKLFF.

This clonotype was counted a single time. As DNA, the CDR3 is TGTGCCAGCAGTTACTCTACTAGCGGCTATTCCTACAATGAGCAGTTCTTC. Its protein is CASSYSTSGYSYNEQFF. The rearrangement uses TRBV6-2 or TRBV6-3 and TRBJ2-1; TRBD2 aligns across 8 bases. In germline, CDR1 is MNHEY, CDR2 SVGEGT. Unmatched junction bases numbered 5, after V lost 0 bases and J lost 1 base. The CDR3 covers 17 residues.

The rearrangement joins TRBV3-1 to TRBJ2-7, with TRBD1 identical over 7 bases. V trimming: 3 bases; J trimming: 2 bases; junction bases outside the gene matches: 7. The germline gives CDR1 LGHDT, CDR2 YNNKEL (reference sequence). The CDR3 covers 15 residues. The CDR3 nucleotides are TGTGCCAGCAGCCAGGGTCCGGGACAGACCTACGAGCAGTACTTC. Its translation is CASSQGPGQTYEQYF.

The gene calls are TRBV6-6 and TRBJ2-7; no firm D call. Trimming removed 0 bases at V and 6 bases at J, with 6 bases between. Germline values: CDR1 MNHNY, CDR2 SVGAGI (reference sequence). The CDR3 is made up of 12 amino acids. CDR3 in DNA: TGTGCCAGCAGTTACTCGGCAGCCGAGCAGTACTTC. Protein sequence: CASSYSAAEQYF.

This clonotype was picked up a small number of times. CDR3 region: CASSLRDGTYEQYF. The CDR3 DNA is TGTGCCAGCAGCCTCCGGGACGGCACCTACGAGCAGTACTTC. This chain joins TRBV5-5 and TRBJ2-7; D is tentatively TRBD1 or TRBD2 (5 bases each). The CDR3 sequence is 14 residues long. V gave up 4 bases and J gave up 2 bases, with 13 bases separating them. CDR1 is SGHKS and CDR2 is YYEKEE in the germline V gene (reference sequence). Based on the CDR3 plus reference TRBV5-5 and TRBJ2-7, the full variable domain is DAGVTQSPTHLIKTRGQQVTLRCSPISGHKSVSWYQQVLGQGPQFIFQYYEKEERGRGNFPDRFSARQFPNYSSELNVNALLLGDSALYLCASSLRDGTYEQYFGPGTRLTVT.

CDR3 bases: TGTGCCAGCTCCGGGACAGGGGGCTTCTACGAGCAGTACTTC. The encoded protein is CASSGTGGFYEQYF. V gene TRBV2 combines with J gene TRBJ2-7; 12 bases map to TRBD1. Germline loops: CDR1 SNHLY, CDR2 FYNNEI. With V trimmed by 8 bases and J by 3 bases, 5 bases remained unmatched. The CDR3 sequence is 14 residues long.

This chain connects TRBV5-5 to TRBJ2-1, with D possibly being TRBD1 (6 bases). V lost 0 bases and J lost 3, with 10 bases in between. Germline loops: CDR1 SGHKS, CDR2 YYEKEE (reference sequence). The CDR3 runs to 15 residues. This CDR3 is CASSLAGADYNEQFF. In DNA form, the CDR3 reads TGTGCCAGCAGCTTGGCAGGGGCGGACTACAATGAGCAGTTCTTC.

This clonotype was counted only a few times. This rearrangement joins TRBV29-1 to TRBJ2-1, with D perhaps TRBD2 (5 bases). This CDR3 is built from 15 residues. Germline CDR1 and CDR2: SQVTM and ANQGSEA. V was pared by 6 bases and J by 2 bases, with 17 bases between. The CDR3 loop reads CSVETGVRTYNEQFF. CDR3 bases: TGCAGCGTCGAAACCGGGGTAAGGACCTACAATGAGCAGTTCTTC.

The chain joins TRBV6-1 to TRBJ2-7, with 7 bases aligning to TRBD2. The V gene end was trimmed by 6 bases and the J gene end by 5 bases; junction bases not matched to a gene: 10. Germline V gene data show CDR1 as MNHNS and CDR2 as SASEGT. This CDR3 region has 14 residues. The CDR3 is CASRGRGVGDEQYF. The CDR3 bases are TGTGCCAGCAGGGGTCGGGGGGTCGGAGACGAGCAGTACTTC.

The gene calls are TRBV29-1 and TRBJ2-7, with 11 nucleotides matching TRBD2. CDR1 is SQVTM, CDR2 ANQGSEA, per germline. The trim removed 4 bases at V and 2 bases at J, leaving 1 base unmatched. There are 13 residues in the CDR3. The CDR3 region is CSVGTSGPYEQYF. CDR3 bases: TGCAGCGTTGGGACTAGCGGGCCCTACGAGCAGTACTTC.